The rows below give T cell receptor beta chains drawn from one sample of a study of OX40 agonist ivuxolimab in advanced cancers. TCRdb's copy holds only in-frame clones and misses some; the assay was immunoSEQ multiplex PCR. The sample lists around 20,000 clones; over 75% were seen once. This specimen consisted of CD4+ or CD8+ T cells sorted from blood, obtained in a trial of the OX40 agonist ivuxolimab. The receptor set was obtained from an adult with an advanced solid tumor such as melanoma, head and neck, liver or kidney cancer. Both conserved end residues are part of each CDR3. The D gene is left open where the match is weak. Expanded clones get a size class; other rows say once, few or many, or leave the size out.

CDR3: CASSQGLAGGYEQYF
DNA: TGTGCCAGCAGCCAAGGACTAGCGGGTGGCTACGAGCAGTACTTC
V: TRBV14
size: once
J: TRBJ2-7
D: TRBD2

CDR3: CASSSHIGYGPTGTEAFF
DNA: TGCGCCAGCAGCTCCCACATTGGTTATGGGCCCACCGGCACTGAAGCTTTCTTT
V: TRBV5-1
size: -
J: TRBJ1-1
D: -

CDR3: CASSSRGIRVSYEQYF
DNA: TGCGCCAGCAGTTCGAGGGGGATCAGGGTTTCCTACGAGCAGTACTTC
V: TRBV5-1
size: -
J: TRBJ2-7
D: -

CDR3: CASSLGENSPLHF
DNA: TGTGCCAGCAGCTTGGGTGAAAACTCACCCCTCCACTTT
V: TRBV7-3
size: -
J: TRBJ1-6
D: -

CDR3: CAWSGDRRTEAFF
DNA: TGTGCCTGGAGTGGAGATCGGCGGACTGAAGCTTTCTTT
V: TRBV30
size: medium-sized
J: TRBJ1-1
D: -

CDR3: CASMRESDQFF
DNA: TGTGCCAGCATGCGGGAGAGCGACCAGTTCTTC
V: TRBV6-6
size: -
J: TRBJ2-1
D: TRBD2

CDR3: CASSYETDSPLHF
DNA: TGTGCCAGCAGTTACGAAACAGATTCACCCCTCCACTTT
V: TRBV6-5
size: few
J: TRBJ1-6
D: -

CDR3: CASRITHDREAGYTF
DNA: TGTGCCAGTAGGATAACACACGACAGGGAGGCCGGCTACACCTTC
V: TRBV19
size: -
J: TRBJ1-2
D: TRBD1

CDR3: CASSSDLAGEQFF
DNA: TGTGCCAGCAGCTCAGACCTAGCGGGGGAGCAGTTCTTC
V: TRBV6-6
size: -
J: TRBJ2-1
D: TRBD2

CDR3: CASTLTGQDNSPLHF
DNA: TGTGCCAGCACCCTAACGGGACAGGATAATTCACCCCTCCACTTT
V: TRBV9
size: -
J: TRBJ1-6
D: TRBD1

CDR3: CASSPGTSGYEQYF
DNA: TGTGCCAGCTCACCAGGGACTAGTGGGTACGAGCAGTACTTC
V: TRBV18
size: -
J: TRBJ2-7
D: TRBD2

CDR3: CASSPPSGLNNEQFF
DNA: TGTGCCAGCTCACCACCTAGCGGGCTCAACAATGAGCAGTTCTTC
V: TRBV18
size: -
J: TRBJ2-1
D: TRBD2

CDR3: CASSTQSYTEAFF
DNA: TGTGCCAGCAGCACCCAATCATACACTGAAGCTTTCTTT
V: TRBV7-6
size: -
J: TRBJ1-1
D: -

CDR3: CASTGVGNYGYTF
DNA: TGTGCCAGCACCGGAGTGGGGAACTATGGCTACACCTTC
V: TRBV11-1
size: -
J: TRBJ1-2
D: -

CDR3: CSVKPGSSYEQYF
DNA: TGCAGCGTCAAACCGGGGTCCTCCTACGAGCAGTACTTC
V: TRBV29-1
size: once
J: TRBJ2-7
D: -

CDR3: CASSRDGGSYEQYF
DNA: TGTGCCAGCAGTCGGGACGGCGGCTCCTACGAGCAGTACTTC
V: TRBV2
size: -
J: TRBJ2-7
D: -

CDR3: CTDDRLRYGYTF
DNA: TGCACCGACGACAGACTGCGCTATGGCTACACCTTC
V: TRBV29-1
size: -
J: TRBJ1-2
D: -

CDR3: CASSRGTGSYEQYF
DNA: TGCGCCAGCAGCCGGGGGACAGGGAGCTACGAGCAGTACTTC
V: TRBV5-1
size: -
J: TRBJ2-7
D: TRBD1

CDR3: CASSQGWNTEAFF
DNA: TGCGCCAGCAGCCAAGGGTGGAACACTGAAGCTTTCTTT
V: TRBV4-1
size: -
J: TRBJ1-1
D: -

CDR3: CASSLSGLREKLFF
DNA: TGTGCCAGCAGCTTGTCAGGGCTTCGCGAAAAACTGTTTTTT
V: TRBV5-4
size: -
J: TRBJ1-4
D: -

CDR3: CASSLSAGSQNQPQHF
DNA: TGTGCCAGCAGCCTATCGGCAGGGAGCCAAAATCAGCCCCAGCATTTT
V: TRBV7-2
size: -
J: TRBJ1-5
D: -

CDR3: CATNTGLAGLEQFF
DNA: TGTGCCACTAACACGGGACTAGCGGGATTAGAGCAGTTCTTC
V: TRBV19
size: few
J: TRBJ2-1
D: TRBD2

CDR3: CASSVDSGATEAFF
DNA: TGTGCCAGCAGCGTAGACTCCGGGGCCACTGAAGCTTTCTTT
V: TRBV9
size: medium-sized
J: TRBJ1-1
D: -

CDR3: CASRGTEASTDTQYF
DNA: TGTGCCAGCAGAGGGACGGAGGCGAGCACAGATACGCAGTATTTT
V: TRBV5-4
size: few
J: TRBJ2-3
D: -

CDR3: CASSLTTGDTDTQYF
DNA: TGTGCCAGCTCCCTTACGACCGGCGACACAGATACGCAGTATTTT
V: TRBV18
size: -
J: TRBJ2-3
D: -

CDR3: CASREADSSEAFF
DNA: TGTGCCAGCAGGGAAGCGGACAGTAGTGAAGCTTTCTTT
V: TRBV7-6
size: few
J: TRBJ1-1
D: -

CDR3: CASSLALGSQVYEQYF
DNA: TGTGCCAGCAGCTTAGCGCTTGGGAGTCAAGTCTACGAGCAGTACTTC
V: TRBV7-9
size: -
J: TRBJ2-7
D: -

CDR3: CASSPGGDLDEQYF
DNA: TGCGCCAGCAGCCCCGGGGGCGACCTAGACGAGCAGTACTTC
V: TRBV5-1
size: -
J: TRBJ2-7
D: -

CDR3: CAWSTTGGIEQFF
DNA: TGTGCCTGGAGTACTACAGGGGGAATTGAGCAGTTCTTC
V: TRBV30
size: -
J: TRBJ2-1
D: TRBD1

CDR3: CASSPPVREDNTGELFF
DNA: TGTGCCAGCTCACCTCCAGTACGCGAAGACAACACCGGGGAGTTGTTTTTT
V: TRBV18
size: -
J: TRBJ2-2
D: -

CDR3: CASSVSETPYNEQFF
DNA: TGTGCCAGCAGTGTAAGCGAAACTCCCTACAATGAGCAGTTCTTC
V: TRBV6-4
size: -
J: TRBJ2-1
D: -

CDR3: CASSSPGTGSNEQFF
DNA: TGTGCCAGTAGTTCACCCGGGACAGGGTCCAATGAGCAGTTCTTC
V: TRBV19
size: -
J: TRBJ2-1
D: TRBD1

CDR3: CASSLSPGTGANVLTF
DNA: TGTGCCAGCAGCTTGTCCCCTGGGACTGGGGCCAACGTCCTGACTTTC
V: TRBV5-5
size: -
J: TRBJ2-6
D: -

CDR3: CASSKGTDRAAYGYTF
DNA: TGCGCCAGCAGTAAGGGGACGGACAGGGCTGCCTATGGCTACACCTTC
V: TRBV5-1
size: few
J: TRBJ1-2
D: TRBD1

CDR3: CASSAPDRDEQYF
DNA: TGTGCCAGCAGCGCCCCCGACAGGGACGAGCAGTACTTC
V: TRBV7-3
size: -
J: TRBJ2-7
D: TRBD1

CDR3: CASRLAGVNDNTQYF
DNA: TGTGCCAGCAGACTAGCGGGAGTAAATGACAATACGCAGTATTTT
V: TRBV11-2
size: -
J: TRBJ2-3
D: TRBD2

CDR3: CASSATAVYGYTF
DNA: TGTGCCAGCAGTGCTACGGCAGTCTATGGCTACACCTTC
V: TRBV2
size: -
J: TRBJ1-2
D: -

CDR3: CASSAGMNTEAFF
DNA: TGTGCCAGCAGCGCCGGTATGAACACTGAAGCTTTCTTT
V: TRBV9
size: few
J: TRBJ1-1
D: -

CDR3: CASIPGGSTDTQYF
DNA: TGTGCCAGCATCCCAGGGGGAAGCACAGATACGCAGTATTTT
V: TRBV6-6
size: once
J: TRBJ2-3
D: TRBD1

CDR3: CASSPIRADTQYF
DNA: TGTGCCAGCTCACCAATCCGGGCAGATACGCAGTATTTT
V: TRBV18
size: -
J: TRBJ2-3
D: -

CDR3: CASSLQAGGVQNEQFF
DNA: TGCGCCAGCAGCCTACAAGCGGGAGGGGTCCAGAATGAGCAGTTCTTC
V: TRBV5-1
size: few
J: TRBJ2-1
D: TRBD2

CDR3: CASSPSRTGSYEQYF
DNA: TGTGCCAGCAGCCCGTCGCGGACAGGGTCCTACGAGCAGTACTTC
V: TRBV7-9
size: once
J: TRBJ2-7
D: TRBD1